These T cell receptor beta chains were read from a single sample in a study of graft-versus-host responses after intestinal transplantation. TCRdb's copy holds only in-frame clones and misses some; the assay was immunoSEQ multiplex PCR. Among nearly 95,000 clones listed, under 95% were seen once. Their target antigens are unknown. The sequencing here drew on unstimulated CD8+ T cells sorted from spleen or lymph node cells, taken before intestinal transplant. These receptors originate from a human donor who received an intestinal transplant. CDR3s include the opening cysteine and the closing phenylalanine or tryptophan. Fields, in order: CDR3 length, J gene, clone size, D gene, V gene, CDR3 DNA, CDR3 protein. D genes are given only for firm matches. Clone size, where shown, is once, few, many, or a class for clones that have expanded.

17,TRBJ1-2,NA,TRBD1,TRBV27,TGTGCCAGCAGTTTACGATGGACAGGGGAGTTGTCCTATGGCTACACCTTC,CASSLRWTGELSYGYTF
14,TRBJ2-7,NA,TRBD2,TRBV7-2,TGTGCCAGCAGCGTCTACCGCGGGGGGTACGAGCAGTACTTC,CASSVYRGGYEQYF
13,TRBJ2-6,NA,TRBD1,TRBV5-4,TGTGCCAGCAGCTCGACAGGGAGTAACGTCCTGACTTTC,CASSSTGSNVLTF
19,TRBJ2-1,NA,TRBD2,TRBV11-3,TGTGCCAGCAGCTTCCCCATTCCTTCTAGCGGGGGGAGCTACAATGAGCAGTTCTTC,CASSFPIPSSGGSYNEQFF
15,TRBJ1-1,NA,NA,TRBV6-4,TGTGCCAGCAGTGACCTAGGAAGTGTCCAGCTTGAAGCTTTCTTT,CASSDLGSVQLEAFF
13,TRBJ1-1,NA,NA,TRBV11-2,TGTGCCAGCAGCTTAGGGCAGTACGCTGAAGCTTTCTTT,CASSLGQYAEAFF
21,TRBJ2-6,NA,TRBD1,TRBV23-1,TGCGCCAGCAGTCAAATCCCGGCGACCGGGACAGGGAGATCTGGGGCCAACGTCCTGACTTTC,CASSQIPATGTGRSGANVLTF
16,TRBJ1-5,NA,NA,TRBV19,TGTGCCAGTAGTATAGTTTCCGGTTATAGCAATCAGCCCCAGCATTTT,CASSIVSGYSNQPQHF
16,TRBJ2-2,once,TRBD1,TRBV7-9,TGTGCCAGCAGCTTATTGGACAGGGTAAATCCCGGGGAGCTGTTTTTT,CASSLLDRVNPGELFF
16,TRBJ1-4,NA,NA,TRBV6-1,TGTGCCAGCAGTGAAGTAACAGGTTATGAAAGTGAAAAACTGTTTTTT,CASSEVTGYESEKLFF
14,TRBJ2-3,NA,TRBD2,TRBV30,TGTGCCTGGAGCGGGAGGGAGAACACAGATACGCAGTATTTT,CAWSGRENTDTQYF
13,TRBJ1-2,NA,TRBD1,TRBV30,TGTGCCGGTACAGGGGAGTTAAACTATGGCTACACCTTC,CAGTGELNYGYTF
11,TRBJ2-5,NA,TRBD2,TRBV2,TGTGCCAGCAGGGGGGGGGAGACCCAGTACTTC,CASRGGETQYF
15,TRBJ2-1,NA,TRBD2,TRBV6-5,TGTGCCAGCAGGCTCAGCGGGGGGGCCGGTAATGAGCAGTTCTTC,CASRLSGGAGNEQFF
15,TRBJ2-1,once,TRBD2,TRBV4-3,TGCGCCAGCAGCCAAGGGGTAGCGGGGGAGAATGAGCAGTTCTTC,CASSQGVAGENEQFF
14,TRBJ2-7,NA,NA,TRBV11-2,TGTGCCACCGCCTTGTCCGGAGGCTACTACGAGCAGTACTTC,CATALSGGYYEQYF
14,TRBJ2-7,NA,NA,TRBV30,TGTGCCTGGAGTGTTGGTCCAGGCTCCCACGAGCAGTACTTC,CAWSVGPGSHEQYF
14,TRBJ2-7,once,NA,TRBV27,TGTGCCAGCAGTTACAAGGGCGGGCCTGGAGAGCAGTACTTC,CASSYKGGPGEQYF
13,TRBJ2-7,NA,NA,TRBV7-9,TGTGCCGGTAGTTTGGGCCCTCCCTACGAGCAGTACTTC,CAGSLGPPYEQYF
15,TRBJ1-5,NA,NA,TRBV28,TGTGCCAGCAGTTTACGCGGGGCCGGCAATCAGCCCCAGCATTTT,CASSLRGAGNQPQHF
17,TRBJ2-3,once,NA,TRBV6-4,TGTGCCAGCAGTGACAAACGGGTCAGGGGATTTTCAGATACGCAGTATTTT,CASSDKRVRGFSDTQYF
15,TRBJ1-4,NA,NA,TRBV18,TGTGCCAGCTCCCCCTTGGGCCAGCCAAATGAAAAACTGTTTTTT,CASSPLGQPNEKLFF
16,TRBJ1-2,once,NA,TRBV5-5,TGTGCCAGCAGCTTGGACAGGGATCCCTCACTATATGGCTACACCTTC,CASSLDRDPSLYGYTF
13,TRBJ2-1,NA,NA,TRBV4-3,TGCGCCAGCAGCCAAGTAACATACAATGAGCAGTTCTTC,CASSQVTYNEQFF
15,TRBJ2-3,NA,TRBD1,TRBV27,TGTGCCAGCAGTTTACGGCAGGGGGTGGGGGATACGCAGTATTTT,CASSLRQGVGDTQYF
15,TRBJ1-4,once,NA,TRBV4-3,TGCGCCAGCAGCCAAGATTCTACGGGAAATGAAAAACTGTTTTTT,CASSQDSTGNEKLFF
16,TRBJ2-4,NA,TRBD2,TRBV10-3,TGTGCCATCAGCGGCGGGGTTAGCGGGGGGGCTGACATTCAGTACTTC,CAISGGVSGGADIQYF
13,TRBJ2-7,NA,NA,TRBV6-5,TGTGCCAGGACGGGGGAAGGGGTTGAAGAGCAGTACTTC,CARTGEGVEEQYF
16,TRBJ2-2,NA,TRBD2,TRBV9,TGTGCCAGCAGCGCGGGGACTAGCGGTTTCACCGGGGAGCTGTTTTTT,CASSAGTSGFTGELFF
16,TRBJ1-2,NA,NA,TRBV11-3,TGTGCCAGCAGCCCCCGGGGGGGCGACCCTAACTATGGCTACACCTTC,CASSPRGGDPNYGYTF
12,TRBJ1-1,NA,TRBD1,TRBV29-1,TGCAGCGGCCTTGACAGGGAGATTGAAGCTTTCTTT,CSGLDREIEAFF
13,TRBJ1-1,few,TRBD1,TRBV27,TGTGCCAGCAGTATGTTCCAGGGGGCGGAAGCTTTCTTT,CASSMFQGAEAFF
14,TRBJ2-1,NA,TRBD2,TRBV4-1,TGCGCCAGCAGCCGGCTAGCGGGGAGAGATGAGCAGTTCTTC,CASSRLAGRDEQFF
15,TRBJ1-1,NA,NA,TRBV6-5,TGTGCCAGCAGTTACCTTCTGGGCCTCGGTACTGAAGCTTTCTTT,CASSYLLGLGTEAFF
17,TRBJ2-5,NA,NA,TRBV7-6,TGTGCCAGCAGCTTTAGAACCCCGGACTTCCTCGGGGAGACCCAGTACTTC,CASSFRTPDFLGETQYF
16,TRBJ2-7,NA,NA,TRBV7-8,TGTGCCAGCAGCTTAGCCCGTAGTCCCCTCCCCTACGAGCAGTACTTC,CASSLARSPLPYEQYF
16,TRBJ2-7,NA,NA,TRBV4-1,TGCGCCAGCAGCCAAGGACCGGGACTGGCCTCCTACGAGCAGTACTTC,CASSQGPGLASYEQYF
13,TRBJ2-7,NA,TRBD1,TRBV29-1,TGCAGCGCCTGGACAGGGGATGCCTACGAGCAGTACTTC,CSAWTGDAYEQYF
12,TRBJ2-1,NA,NA,TRBV5-1,TGCGCCAGCAGCTGGCAGGGAAATGAGCAGTTCTTC,CASSWQGNEQFF
14,TRBJ1-5,NA,NA,TRBV5-6,TGTGCCAGCAGCTCCAGACAGGGCAATCAGCCCCAGCATTTT,CASSSRQGNQPQHF
17,TRBJ1-1,NA,TRBD1,TRBV9,TGTGCCAGCAGCGTAGATGGGACAGGCCCTTCGAACACTGAAGCTTTCTTT,CASSVDGTGPSNTEAFF
15,TRBJ1-1,NA,TRBD1,TRBV12-5,TGTGCTAGTGGTTTGGGACAGGGGCCTTTCACTGAAGCTTTCTTT,CASGLGQGPFTEAFF
16,TRBJ2-3,NA,NA,TRBV23-1,TGCGCCAGCAGTCCCAACAGGGCTGGAAGCACAGATACGCAGTATTTT,CASSPNRAGSTDTQYF
16,TRBJ2-7,NA,TRBD2,TRBV5-4,TGTGCCAGCAGCACCCCGGATACTAGCGGGGATGGAGAGCAGTACTTC,CASSTPDTSGDGEQYF
16,TRBJ2-7,NA,TRBD2,TRBV7-8,TGTGCCAGCAGCGCGTACGGGACTAGCGTTTCCTACGAGCAGTACTTC,CASSAYGTSVSYEQYF
16,TRBJ1-1,once,NA,TRBV7-9,TGTGCCAGCAGCTTGGGACACTCGATCATGAACACTGAAGCTTTCTTT,CASSLGHSIMNTEAFF
15,TRBJ2-1,NA,TRBD2,TRBV19,TGTGCCAGTAGTATAGTAAGCGGGGGGGCGGATGAGCAGTTCTTC,CASSIVSGGADEQFF